The 15 T cell receptor beta chains below come from one sample, sequenced in a study of radiation and T cells in renal cell carcinoma (dated by TCRdb to about 2020). Receptor libraries were prepared by the immunoSEQ multiplex PCR assay. TCRdb obtained this table from immuneACCESS and retained in-frame rearrangements with V and J assigned. These tables miss some clones; where compared with another copy, unresolved V genes account for less than half of the shortfall, and the remainder is unexplained. Across this sample there are around 60,000 clones, with around 81% seen only once. Of the sample, less than 7.5% is held by the ten largest clones. The time point label for this specimen denotes: blood 2 weeks post-SBRT. Sample treatment or condition, as interpreted from the label and publication: 15 Gy SBRT to primary tumor, nephrectomy 4 weeks later. Material: blood, obtained from a patient whose treatment included radiotherapy and nephrectomy. The receptors stem from a man in his fifties or sixties with renal cell carcinoma.

The rearrangement uses TRBV18 and TRBJ1-1, with TRBD1 identical over 9 bases. There are 15 residues in the CDR3. With 3 bases clipped from V and 1 base from J, the junction kept 3 bases outside the gene matches. Germline-derived CDR1 and CDR2 are KGHSH and LQKENI. The CDR3 region is CASSPADRGNTEAFF. For the CDR3, the DNA is TGTGCCAGCTCACCCGCGGACAGGGGGAACACTGAAGCTTTCTTT.

The rearrangement uses TRBV6-6 and TRBJ2-5; D gene unclear. V lost 0 bases and J 9 bases, leaving 14 bases between the germline ends. Germline V gene data show CDR1 as MNHNY and CDR2 as SVGAGI (reference sequence). The CDR3 extends over 14 amino acids. The CDR3 DNA is TGTGCCAGCAGTTACTCCTTGTCCGAGTTGGCCCAGTACTTC. Its protein product is CASSYSLSELAQYF.

This chain connects TRBV5-4 to TRBJ1-2; 9 bases are shared with TRBD1. The CDR3 is 16 residues long. CDR1 and CDR2 (germline): SGHNT, YYREEE (reference sequence). V shed 3 bases and J 3 bases; nucleotides not matched to a gene: 9. The CDR3 region is CASSSYRGHMDYGYTF. Here the CDR3 DNA reads TGTGCCAGCAGCTCGTACAGGGGGCATATGGACTATGGCTACACCTTC.

The rearrangement links TRBV5-1 to TRBJ2-7; 8 positions match TRBD1. This CDR3 contains 15 residues. The V segment lost 0 bases and the J segment 6 bases; nucleotides outside the gene matches: 8. CDR1 is SGHRS, CDR2 YFSETQ, per germline. This CDR3 reads CASSLGDRKRGEQYF. CDR3 nucleotides: TGCGCCAGCAGCTTGGGGGACAGGAAAAGAGGCGAGCAGTACTTC.

The CDR3 here is CSVQRGDGYTF. The CDR3 nucleotides are TGCAGCGTACAAAGGGGAGATGGCTACACCTTC. This chain links TRBV29-1 with TRBJ1-2; TRBD1 might be the D (5 bases). Germline loops: CDR1 SQVTM, CDR2 ANQGSEA. The length of the CDR3 is 11 residues. Trimming removed 6 bases from V and 6 bases from J, with 11 bases in between.

The chain joins TRBV9 to TRBJ1-6, with D unresolved. Deletions cut 3 bases from V and 7 bases from J, with 8 bases between. The CDR3 sequence is 13 residues long. From germline, CDR1 is SGDLS and CDR2 YYNGEE. In DNA, the CDR3 is TGTGCCAGCAGCGAAACCGGGAATTCACCCCTCCACTTT. This translates into CASSETGNSPLHF.

As to this clone: Other DNA sequences within the sample encode an identical CDR3. V usage is TRBV15 and J usage is TRBJ1-6; unclear D gene. Germline CDR1 is LNHNV and CDR2 is YYDKDF (reference sequence). Trimming took off 0 bases at V and 9 bases at J, with 6 bases between the two ends. This CDR3 is built from 13 residues. The CDR3 protein is CATSRDFSSPLHF. CDR3 sequence (DNA): TGTGCCACCAGCAGAGATTTTAGTTCACCCCTCCACTTT.

The V and J genes are TRBV7-2 and TRBJ1-1; D unclear. Trimming shortened V by 1 base and J by 4 bases, and 7 bases separated the two germline ends. Germline V gives CDR1 SGHTA, CDR2 FQGNSA. This CDR3 is 13 amino acids long. CDR3 sequence reads: CASSLEDSTEAFF. CDR3 bases: TGTGCCAGCAGCTTAGAGGATTCCACTGAAGCTTTCTTT.

DNA of the CDR3: TGCGCCAGCAGCATGGGACAGGGAACCACTGAAGCTTTCTTT. This translates into CASSMGQGTTEAFF. The chain is built from TRBV5-1 and TRBJ1-1, with 9 positions matching TRBD1. There are 14 residues in the CDR3. V lost 4 bases to trimming and J lost 4 bases; unmatched junction nucleotides: 5. The germline V gene has CDR1 SGHRS and CDR2 YFSETQ.

This chain links TRBV18 with TRBJ2-7; no clear D gene. V dropped 3 bases and J dropped 7 bases, with 19 bases sitting between them. The CDR3 is 15 residues long. Germline loops: CDR1 KGHSH, CDR2 LQKENI. CDR3 amino acids: CASSPYGSGDYEQYV. For the CDR3, the DNA is TGTGCCAGCTCACCTTACGGCTCGGGCGATTATGAGCAGTACGTC.

V and J are TRBV2 and TRBJ2-2; a possible D gene is TRBD1 (5 bases). CDR3 size: 15 residues. V was pared by 7 bases and J by 1 base, with 13 bases between. Germline CDR1 SNHLY, CDR2 FYNNEI. CDR3 DNA: TGTGCCAGCACCCAGGGTCCGCTGAACACCGGGGAGCTGTTTTTT. It is translated as CASTQGPLNTGELFF.

The chain combines TRBV10-3 with TRBJ1-1; D not resolved. This CDR3 comprises 15 residues. Germline V gives CDR1 ENHRY, CDR2 SYGVKD. V shed 7 bases and J shed 3 bases, with 18 bases lying between them. CDR3 sequence (DNA): TGTGCCATCACCAATCAGGCCCAACTGGACACTGAAGCTTTCTTT. This codes for CAITNQAQLDTEAFF.

V is TRBV5-1 and J is TRBJ1-1, with D perhaps matching TRBD1 (6 bases). This CDR3 region has 14 residues. Between the trimmed V and J ends, which lost 5 bases and 1 base, there was a span of 12 bases. CDR1 SGHRS and CDR2 YFSETQ come from the germline V gene. The CDR3 DNA reads as TGCGCCAGCAGTCCCCGGGGGGCGAACACTGAAGCTTTCTTT. This gives the protein CASSPRGANTEAFF.

The chain combines TRBV28 with TRBJ1-2; D remains ambiguous. V lost 3 bases, J lost 3 bases, and 2 bases lay in between. The CDR3 loop spans 11 amino acids. The germline V gene encodes CDR1 MDHEN and CDR2 SYDVKM. The CDR3 loop is CASSLDYGYTF. The CDR3, as DNA: TGTGCCAGCAGTTTGGACTATGGCTACACCTTC.

The chain has TRBV27 and TRBJ1-4; TRBD1 matches at 7 bases. The CDR3 has 15 residues. Germline V lookup: CDR1 MNHEY, CDR2 SMNVEV (reference sequence). J was trimmed by 3 bases and V by 5 bases; bases with no gene match: 6. This chain's CDR3 is CASSIHRGPNEKLFF. The CDR3 region has the DNA TGTGCCAGCAGTATCCACAGGGGACCTAATGAAAAACTGTTTTTT. The full variable domain, with the rest looked up from reference TRBV27 and TRBJ1-4, is EAQVTQNPRYLITVTGKKLTVTCSQNMNHEYMSWYRQDPGLGLRQIYYSMNVEVTDKGDVPEGYKVSRKEKRNFPLILESPSPNQTSLYFCASSIHRGPNEKLFFGSGTQLSVL.